These T cell receptor beta chains were read from a single sample in a study of blood T cell repertoires in COVID-19. Sequencing used immunoSEQ multiplex PCR; TCRdb keeps in-frame clones, though not all of them. The sample gives about 220,000 clones, approximately 85% of which show up once; 5.2% is in the top ten. Sequences were obtained from peripheral blood. Receptors were obtained from a woman in her 70s with COVID-19, enrolled during active disease. CDR3s include the opening cysteine and the closing phenylalanine or tryptophan. The D gene is left open where the match is weak. A clone size is listed for some rows: how often the clone was seen (once, few, many), or a class if it is expanded.

j_call v_call d_call clone_size cdr3_nt cdr3_aa
TRBJ2-7 TRBV13 TRBD1 - TGTGCCAGCAGCTTAGGAAGGGGACAGGCTAAATCGATGCGGCAGTACTTC CASSLGRGQAKSMRQYF
TRBJ1-1 TRBV5-6 - once TGTGCCAGCAGCCCGGGTAGGACAGTGAACACTGAAGCTTTCTTT CASSPGRTVNTEAFF
TRBJ1-2 TRBV7-9 - few TGTGCCAGCAGCTTGAGTGGACGGGGGGCGCGAGGCTACACCTTC CASSLSGRGARGYTF
TRBJ2-3 TRBV18 TRBD1 - TGTGCCAGCTCCCCCGGGACAGGGGGCACAGATACGCAGTATTTT CASSPGTGGTDTQYF
TRBJ1-2 TRBV18 - - TGTGCCAGCTCACCACCGGAACAGCTCTATGGCTACACCTTC CASSPPEQLYGYTF
TRBJ2-1 TRBV30 - - TGTGCCTGGAGCAGGAATACCTACAATGAGCAGTTCTTC CAWSRNTYNEQFF
TRBJ1-4 TRBV7-2 TRBD1 - TGTGCCAGCAGCCCAGACAGGGGTACTAATGAAAAACTGTTTTTT CASSPDRGTNEKLFF
TRBJ1-2 TRBV3-1/TRBV3-2 - - TGTGCCAGCAGTCCGGTTGACTCTCGCTACGGCTACACCTTC CASSPVDSRYGYTF
TRBJ2-3 TRBV27 TRBD1 - TGTGCCAGCAGTCCCGGGACAGGGGGAGATACGCAGTATTTT CASSPGTGGDTQYF
TRBJ2-3 TRBV4-1 TRBD2 - TGCGCCAGCAGCCCTCTTGGACGGGGACTAGACGCAGATACGCAGTATTTT CASSPLGRGLDADTQYF
TRBJ2-5 TRBV25-1 TRBD2 once TGTGCCAGCAGCCGTAGCGGGAGTAAGACCCAGTACTTC CASSRSGSKTQYF
TRBJ2-1 TRBV7-8 TRBD1 - TGTGCCAGCAGCAACCCCTGGGACAGGAACAATGAGCAGTTCTTC CASSNPWDRNNEQFF
TRBJ2-7 TRBV4-1 - - TGCGCCAGCAGCCAAGTTTCGGAGGGAAGCTACGAGCAGTACTTC CASSQVSEGSYEQYF
TRBJ1-2 TRBV4-1 - many TGCGCCAGCAGCCAAGATCAGGGAATGGGCTACACCTTC CASSQDQGMGYTF
TRBJ2-6 TRBV15 TRBD2 - TGTGCCACCAGCATCGGGAGGCTAGGCCTTAGCTCTGGGGCCAACGTCCTGACTTTC CATSIGRLGLSSGANVLTF
TRBJ2-5 TRBV28 TRBD2 - TGTGCCAGCACCCATCACGGCGGGGGACTGCGGCAGACCCAGTACTTC CASTHHGGGLRQTQYF
TRBJ2-2 TRBV7-9 - - TGTGCCAGCAGCACCGGGGGTGACGGGGAGCTGTTTTTT CASSTGGDGELFF
TRBJ2-4 TRBV28 TRBD1 - TGTGCCAGCAGTCCTGTTAGGACAGGGTCAAACATTCAGTACTTC CASSPVRTGSNIQYF
TRBJ2-5 TRBV19 TRBD2 - TGTGCCAGTAGCCTGGGGGGACCACTAGCGGGAGCAGAGACCCAGTACTTC CASSLGGPLAGAETQYF
TRBJ2-7 TRBV15 - - TGTGCCACCAGCAGAGTACTATCCTACGAGCAGTACTTC CATSRVLSYEQYF